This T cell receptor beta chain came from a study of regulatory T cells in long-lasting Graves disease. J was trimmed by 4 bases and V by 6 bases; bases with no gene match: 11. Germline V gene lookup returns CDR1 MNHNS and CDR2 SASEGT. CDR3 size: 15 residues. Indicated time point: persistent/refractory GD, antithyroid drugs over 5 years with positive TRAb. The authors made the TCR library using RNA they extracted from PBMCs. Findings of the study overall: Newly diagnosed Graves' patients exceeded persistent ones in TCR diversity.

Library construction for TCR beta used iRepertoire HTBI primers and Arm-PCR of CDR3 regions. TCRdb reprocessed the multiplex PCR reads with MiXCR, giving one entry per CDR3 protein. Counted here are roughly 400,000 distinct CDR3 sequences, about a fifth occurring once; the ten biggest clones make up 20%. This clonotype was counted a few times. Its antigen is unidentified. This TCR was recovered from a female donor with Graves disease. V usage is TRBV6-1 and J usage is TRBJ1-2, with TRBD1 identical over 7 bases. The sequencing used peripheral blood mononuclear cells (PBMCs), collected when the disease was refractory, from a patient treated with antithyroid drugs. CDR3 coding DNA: TGTGCCAGCAGGCTCGACAGGGACCCGTCCTATGGCTACACCTTC. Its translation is CASRLDRDPSYGYTF.